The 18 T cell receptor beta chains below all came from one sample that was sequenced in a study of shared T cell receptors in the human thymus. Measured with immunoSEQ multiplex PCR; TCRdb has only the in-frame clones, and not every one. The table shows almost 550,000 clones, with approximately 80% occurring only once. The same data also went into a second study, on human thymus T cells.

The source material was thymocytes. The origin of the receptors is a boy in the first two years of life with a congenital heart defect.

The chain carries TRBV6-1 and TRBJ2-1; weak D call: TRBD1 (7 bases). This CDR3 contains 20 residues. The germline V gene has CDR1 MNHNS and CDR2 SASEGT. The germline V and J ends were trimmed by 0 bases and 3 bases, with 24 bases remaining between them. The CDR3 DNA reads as TGTGCCAGCAGTGAAGCATACAGGGGTTGCGGGATTGGGTTCTACAATGAGCAGTTCTTC. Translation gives CASSEAYRGCGIGFYNEQFF.

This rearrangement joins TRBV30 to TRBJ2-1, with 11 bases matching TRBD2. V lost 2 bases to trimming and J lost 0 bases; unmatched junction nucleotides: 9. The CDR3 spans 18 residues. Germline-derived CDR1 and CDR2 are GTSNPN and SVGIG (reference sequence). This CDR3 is CAWSPRGLAGGSYNEQFF. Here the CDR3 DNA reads TGTGCCTGGAGTCCTCGGGGGCTAGCGGGGGGCTCCTACAATGAGCAGTTCTTC.

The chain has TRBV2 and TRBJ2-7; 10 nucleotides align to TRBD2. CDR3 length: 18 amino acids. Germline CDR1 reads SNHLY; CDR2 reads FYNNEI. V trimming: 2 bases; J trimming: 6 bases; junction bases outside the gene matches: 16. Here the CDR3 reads CASSESGTSEVPLGEQYF. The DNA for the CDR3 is TGTGCCAGCAGTGAATCGGGGACTAGCGAGGTCCCCTTGGGCGAGCAGTACTTC.

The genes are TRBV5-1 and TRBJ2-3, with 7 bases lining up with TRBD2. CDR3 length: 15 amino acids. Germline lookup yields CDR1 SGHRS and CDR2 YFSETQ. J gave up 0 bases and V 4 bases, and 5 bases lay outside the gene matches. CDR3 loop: CASSARLASTDTQYF. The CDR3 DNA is TGCGCCAGCAGCGCCCGACTAGCCAGCACAGATACGCAGTATTTT.

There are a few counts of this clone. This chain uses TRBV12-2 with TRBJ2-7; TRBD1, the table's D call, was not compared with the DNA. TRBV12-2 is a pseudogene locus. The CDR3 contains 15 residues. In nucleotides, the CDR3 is TGTGCAAGTCGCTCCCGGACAGGGCCCAGGTACGAGCAGTACTTC. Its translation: CASRSRTGPRYEQYF.

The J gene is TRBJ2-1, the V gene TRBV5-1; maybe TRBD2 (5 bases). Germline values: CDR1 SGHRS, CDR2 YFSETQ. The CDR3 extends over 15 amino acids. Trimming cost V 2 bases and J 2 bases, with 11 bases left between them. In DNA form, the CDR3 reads TGCGCCAGCAGCTTATATGGGAGACCCTACAATGAGCAGTTCTTC. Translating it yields CASSLYGRPYNEQFF. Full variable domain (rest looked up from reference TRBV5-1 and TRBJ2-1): KAGVTQTPRYLIKTRGQQVTLSCSPISGHRSVSWYQQTPGQGLQFLFEYFSETQRNKGNFPGRFSGRQFSNSRSEMNVSTLELGDSALYLCASSLYGRPYNEQFFGPGTRLTVL.

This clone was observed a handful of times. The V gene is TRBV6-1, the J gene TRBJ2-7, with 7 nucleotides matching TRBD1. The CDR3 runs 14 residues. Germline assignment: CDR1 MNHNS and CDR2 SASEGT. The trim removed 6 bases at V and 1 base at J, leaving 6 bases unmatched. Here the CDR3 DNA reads TGTGCCAGCAGGGAGACAGGGCTATCCTACGAGCAGTACTTC. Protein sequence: CASRETGLSYEQYF.

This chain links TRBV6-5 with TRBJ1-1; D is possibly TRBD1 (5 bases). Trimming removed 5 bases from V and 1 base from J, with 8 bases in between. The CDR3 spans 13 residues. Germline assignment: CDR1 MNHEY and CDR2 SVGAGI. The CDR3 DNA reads TGTGCCAGCAGTCCGACAGAGAACACTGAAGCTTTCTTT. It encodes CASSPTENTEAFF.

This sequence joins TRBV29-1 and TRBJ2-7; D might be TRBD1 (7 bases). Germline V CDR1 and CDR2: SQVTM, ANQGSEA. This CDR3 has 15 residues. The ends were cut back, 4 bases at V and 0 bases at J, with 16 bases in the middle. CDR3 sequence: CSVARPGGSSYEQYF. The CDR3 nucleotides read TGCAGCGTTGCCCGCCCAGGGGGGAGCTCCTACGAGCAGTACTTC.

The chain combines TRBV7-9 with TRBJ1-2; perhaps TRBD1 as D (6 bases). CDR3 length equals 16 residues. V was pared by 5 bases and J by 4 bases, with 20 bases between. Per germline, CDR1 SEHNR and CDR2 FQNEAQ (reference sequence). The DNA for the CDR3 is TGTGCCAGCAGCCCCCGCCAGGGGACCAAGACCTATGGCTACACCTTC. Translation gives CASSPRQGTKTYGYTF.

The CDR3 region is CASSDSGTGYEQYF. The CDR3 bases are TGTGCCAGCAGTGATTCCGGGACAGGCTACGAGCAGTACTTC. The chain recombines TRBV6-5 with TRBJ2-7; TRBD1 matches at 8 bases. The V gene end was trimmed by 5 bases and the J gene end by 3 bases; junction bases not matched to a gene: 6. Germline V gives CDR1 MNHEY, CDR2 SVGAGI. The CDR3 covers 14 residues.

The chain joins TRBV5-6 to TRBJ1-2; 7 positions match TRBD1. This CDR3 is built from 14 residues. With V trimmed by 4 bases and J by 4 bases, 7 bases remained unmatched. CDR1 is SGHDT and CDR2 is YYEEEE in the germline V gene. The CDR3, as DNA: TGTGCCAGCAGCGAAGAACAGGGGATCTATGGCTACACCTTC. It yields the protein CASSEEQGIYGYTF.

This CDR3 reads CASSPAPLLAGNTYEQYF. The CDR3 region has the DNA TGTGCCAGCTCACCCGCGCCTTTGTTAGCGGGGAACACCTACGAGCAGTACTTC. V gene TRBV18 combines with J gene TRBJ2-7, with 8 bases aligning to TRBD2. The germline gives CDR1 KGHSH, CDR2 LQKENI. The CDR3 is made up of 18 amino acids. Trimming removed 3 bases from V and 2 bases from J; junction bases left unmatched: 15.

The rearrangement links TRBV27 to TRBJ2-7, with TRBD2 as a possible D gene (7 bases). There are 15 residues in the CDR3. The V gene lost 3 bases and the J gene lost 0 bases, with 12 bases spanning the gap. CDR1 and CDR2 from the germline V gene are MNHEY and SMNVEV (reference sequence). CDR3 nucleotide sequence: TGTGCCAGCAGTTTTCGGGCGGGGGCCTCCTACGAGCAGTACTTC. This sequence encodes CASSFRAGASYEQYF.

The CDR3 protein is CASSLDGTSATQYF. CDR3 in DNA: TGTGCCAGCAGCTTAGATGGGACTAGTGCGACCCAGTACTTC. This chain joins TRBV13 and TRBJ2-5, with TRBD2 matching over 8 bases. J gave up 7 bases and V 1 base, and 5 bases lay outside the gene matches. The CDR3 totals 14 residues. Per germline, CDR1 PRHDT and CDR2 FYEKMQ (reference sequence).

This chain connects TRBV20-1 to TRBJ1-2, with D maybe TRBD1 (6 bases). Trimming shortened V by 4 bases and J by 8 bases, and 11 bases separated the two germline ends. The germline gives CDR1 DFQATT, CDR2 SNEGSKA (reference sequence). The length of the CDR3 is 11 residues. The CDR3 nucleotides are TGCAGTGCTACCGGACAGCAGGGCTACACCTTC. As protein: CSATGQQGYTF.

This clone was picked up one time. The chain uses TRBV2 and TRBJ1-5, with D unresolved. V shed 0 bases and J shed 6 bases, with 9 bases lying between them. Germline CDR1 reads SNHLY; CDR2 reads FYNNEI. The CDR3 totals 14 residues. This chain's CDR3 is CASSEALTFQPQHF. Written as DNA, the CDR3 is TGTGCCAGCAGTGAAGCTTTGACTTTTCAGCCCCAGCATTTT.

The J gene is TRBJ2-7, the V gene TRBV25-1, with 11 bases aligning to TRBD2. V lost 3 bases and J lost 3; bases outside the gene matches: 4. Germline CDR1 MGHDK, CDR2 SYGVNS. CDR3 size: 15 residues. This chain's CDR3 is CASSEVGTSGYEQYF. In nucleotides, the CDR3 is TGTGCCAGCAGTGAGGTCGGGACTAGCGGCTACGAGCAGTACTTC.